This T cell receptor (beta chain) was sequenced in a study of blood T cells in healthy people across ages. Many counts were recorded for this clonotype. What it binds is not known. Overall study findings and caveats: Per-million-T-cell TCR beta diversity fell roughly linearly with age. More naive CD4+ cells and higher diversity were found in long-lived than in aged donors.

With a J-beta primer mix and a sample-barcoded 5' primer, a second PCR ran roughly 6 to 11 cycles. Each TCR beta cDNA got a 12-nucleotide random molecular identifier. TCRdb called the 5' RACE reads again in MiXCR, with one record for every CDR3 protein. The table shows hundreds of thousands of distinct CDR3 sequences, with more than 25% occurring only once. This CDR3 has 18 amino acids. V was pared by 0 bases and J by 5 bases, with 21 bases between. Germline CDR1 reads LNHNV; CDR2 reads YYDKDF (reference sequence). This sequence originates from a woman older than 75 in good health. The chain couples TRBV15 to TRBJ2-3; D is possibly TRBD1 or TRBD2 (6 bases each). Source material: blood. The CDR3 here is CATSRDLKGGRWEDTQYF. CDR3 coding DNA: TGTGCCACCAGCAGAGATTTGAAAGGGGGGCGATGGGAAGATACGCAGTATTTT.